The next 27 T cell receptor beta chains were all read from a single sample in a study of blood T cell repertoires in COVID-19. Measured with immunoSEQ multiplex PCR; TCRdb has only the in-frame clones, and not every one. The table lists a few hundred thousand clones, approximately 91% of them singletons, with 9.5% in the top ten. The material sequenced was PBMCs or T cells enriched from blood (not recorded which). Source of these receptors: a woman aged 35 to 49 who had recovered from COVID-19.

The genes are TRBV5-1 and TRBJ2-5, with TRBD2 identical over 8 bases. J gave up 5 bases and V 6 bases, and 15 bases lay outside the gene matches. The CDR3 sequence is 16 residues long. In germline, CDR1 is SGHRS, CDR2 YFSETQ. The CDR3: CASTSGAGGPQETQYF. The DNA of the CDR3 is TGCGCCAGCACCAGCGGGGCGGGGGGCCCGCAGGAGACCCAGTACTTC. The variable domain in full, with the rest retrieved from reference TRBV5-1 and TRBJ2-5, is KAGVTQTPRYLIKTRGQQVTLSCSPISGHRSVSWYQQTPGQGLQFLFEYFSETQRNKGNFPGRFSGRQFSNSRSEMNVSTLELGDSALYLCASTSGAGGPQETQYFGPGTRLLVL.

The chain combines TRBV9 with TRBJ2-1, with TRBD2 matching over 9 bases. Germline loops: CDR1 SGDLS, CDR2 YYNGEE. The CDR3 is 17 residues long. V shed 5 bases, J shed 4 bases, and the junction held 13 bases outside the gene matches. The CDR3 is CASSNEKSGGLYNEQFF. The CDR3 DNA sequence: TGTGCCAGCAGTAACGAAAAAAGCGGGGGGCTTTACAATGAGCAGTTCTTC. Looking up the rest from reference TRBV9 and TRBJ2-1 gives the full variable domain: DSGVTQTPKHLITATGQRVTLRCSPRSGDLSVYWYQQSLDQGLQFLIQYYNGEERAKGNILERFSAQQFPDLHSELNLSSLELGDSALYFCASSNEKSGGLYNEQFFGPGTRLTVL.

This clone was seen a handful of times. This sequence joins TRBV6-2 or TRBV6-3 and TRBJ2-1; 7 bases line up with TRBD1. The germline gives CDR1 MNHEY, CDR2 SVGEGT. This CDR3 is 13 amino acids long. The ends lost 4 bases at V and 9 bases at J; junction bases unmatched: 6. CDR3 in amino acids: CASSSTGVAEQFF. The CDR3 DNA sequence: TGTGCCAGCAGTTCCACAGGGGTTGCTGAGCAGTTCTTC.

This chain uses TRBV6-2 or TRBV6-3 with TRBJ1-5, with 8 bases fitting TRBD1. The CDR3 is made up of 16 amino acids. The V gene's germline CDR1 is MNHEY and CDR2 SVGEGT. Trimming took 0 bases from V and 5 from J; bases not matched to a gene: 6. CDR3 protein: CASSYSGTGAHQPQHF. DNA for the CDR3: TGTGCCAGCAGTTACTCGGGGACAGGAGCCCATCAGCCCCAGCATTTT.

The gene calls are TRBV5-4 and TRBJ2-1, with a weak D call TRBD2 (6 bases). Trimming took 3 bases from V and 4 from J, leaving 11 bases between them. Germline V gene sequence: CDR1 SGHNT, CDR2 YYREEE (reference sequence). The CDR3 loop spans 14 amino acids. DNA for the CDR3: TGTGCCAGCAGCTCGGCTAGCGCGTACAATGAGCAGTTCTTC. This codes for CASSSASAYNEQFF.

This chain uses TRBV4-2 with TRBJ1-1; D not resolved. The CDR3 consists of 11 residues. Germline lookup yields CDR1 LGHNA and CDR2 YNFKEQ. Trimming took off 1 base at V and 6 bases at J, with 3 bases between the two ends. The CDR3 spells CASSQAAEAFF. CDR3 in DNA: TGTGCCAGCAGCCAAGCGGCTGAAGCTTTCTTT.

V and J are TRBV9 and TRBJ2-2; TRBD1 matches 7 bases. The V gene end was trimmed by 0 bases and the J gene end by 4 bases; junction bases not matched to a gene: 6. Germline CDR1 reads SGDLS; CDR2 reads YYNGEE. The CDR3 loop spans 16 amino acids. The CDR3 sequence: CASSVGAGGSTGELFF. For the CDR3, the DNA is TGTGCCAGCAGCGTAGGAGCAGGGGGTAGCACCGGGGAGCTGTTTTTT.

This chain connects TRBV30 to TRBJ1-1; D is unclear. Germline assignment: CDR1 GTSNPN and CDR2 SVGIG (reference sequence). Trimming shortened V by 2 bases and J by 0 bases, and 10 bases separated the two germline ends. The CDR3 runs to 14 residues. CDR3 sequence (DNA): TGTGCCTGGAGTTTGAGTGAAATGAACACTGAAGCTTTCTTT. Encoded protein: CAWSLSEMNTEAFF.

The J gene is TRBJ1-5, the V gene TRBV27; no firm D call. CDR1 MNHEY and CDR2 SMNVEV come from the germline V gene (reference sequence). This CDR3 has 14 amino acids. Trimming took off 1 base at V and 3 bases at J, with 7 bases between the two ends. The CDR3 coding sequence is TGTGCCAGCAGTTTATTTGGACTCAATCAGCCCCAGCATTTT. It encodes CASSLFGLNQPQHF.

This clone occurred once. The gene calls are TRBV6-5 and TRBJ2-7; D might be TRBD2 (6 bases). Germline-derived CDR1 and CDR2 are MNHEY and SVGAGI. CDR3 length: 14 residues. V was pared by 2 bases and J by 2 bases, with 10 bases between. CDR3 sequence: CASSYQAGPYEQYF. The CDR3 DNA is TGTGCCAGCAGTTACCAGGCGGGGCCCTACGAGCAGTACTTC.

The chain has TRBV5-1 and TRBJ2-5, with D possibly TRBD2 on 6 matching bases. There are 15 residues in the CDR3. Trimming took off 0 bases at V and 2 bases at J, with 11 bases between the two ends. Germline assignment: CDR1 SGHRS and CDR2 YFSETQ. The CDR3 protein is CASSLAAGSQETQYF. CDR3 nucleotides: TGCGCCAGCAGCTTGGCCGCGGGGAGTCAAGAGACCCAGTACTTC.

The chain couples TRBV9 to TRBJ2-1; 8 bases are shared with TRBD2. This CDR3 spans 15 amino acids. Germline V gene lookup returns CDR1 SGDLS and CDR2 YYNGEE. The J segment lost 5 bases and the V segment lost 4 bases, leaving 8 bases of the junction unmatched. In nucleotides, the CDR3 is TGTGCCAGCAGCACAGTAGCGGGGTTACACAATGAGCAGTTCTTC. It yields the protein CASSTVAGLHNEQFF.

This chain joins TRBV2 and TRBJ1-3; 7 positions agree with TRBD1. The CDR3 length is 16 residues. Looked up from germline, CDR1 is SNHLY and CDR2 is FYNNEI. V lost 4 bases to trimming and J lost 0 bases; unmatched junction nucleotides: 6. As DNA, the CDR3 is TGTGCCAGCAGTGGGGACCCAGGGGGCTCTGGAAACACCATATATTTT. Protein: CASSGDPGGSGNTIYF.

V gene TRBV7-9 combines with J gene TRBJ2-2, with D tentatively TRBD1 (6 bases). The CDR3 is 15 residues long. Trimming took off 7 bases at V and 3 bases at J, with 15 bases between the two ends. Germline V gives CDR1 SEHNR, CDR2 FQNEAQ (reference sequence). CDR3 amino acids: CASTPNNRDTGELFF. CDR3 sequence (DNA): TGTGCCAGCACCCCCAACAACAGGGACACCGGGGAGCTGTTTTTT.

The chain recombines TRBV4-3 with TRBJ1-1; a possible D gene is TRBD1 (5 bases). Trimming removed 0 bases at V and 7 bases at J, with 12 bases between. The germline V gene has CDR1 LGHNA and CDR2 YSLEER. This CDR3 spans 14 amino acids. The CDR3 reads CASSQDSRGLEAFF. CDR3 sequence (DNA): TGCGCCAGCAGCCAAGATTCAAGGGGACTTGAAGCTTTCTTT.

The CDR3 DNA sequence: TGTGCCAGCAGCTTGGGACAGTCCTACGAGCAGTACTTC. This codes for CASSLGQSYEQYF. The V and J genes are TRBV5-6 and TRBJ2-7; maybe TRBD1 (5 bases). Germline lookup yields CDR1 SGHDT and CDR2 YYEEEE. Trimming stripped 0 bases from V and 1 base from J, with 5 bases between. The CDR3 totals 13 residues.

V usage is TRBV11-2 and J usage is TRBJ2-2, with 9 bases lining up with TRBD2. The junction had 1 base not matched to a gene; V was cut back by 1 base and J by 7 bases. The V gene's germline CDR1 is SGHAT and CDR2 FQNNGV. There are 14 residues in the CDR3. CDR3 loop: CASSLGLAVGELFF. The CDR3 DNA reads as TGTGCCAGCAGCTTAGGACTAGCGGTCGGGGAGCTGTTTTTT. Together with reference TRBV11-2 and TRBJ2-2, the CDR3 gives the full variable domain: EAGVAQSPRYKIIEKRQSVAFWCNPISGHATLYWYQQILGQGPKLLIQFQNNGVVDDSQLPKDRFSAERLKGVDSTLKIQPAKLEDSAVYLCASSLGLAVGELFFGEGSRLTVL.

This clone was recorded a few times. The chain carries TRBV18 and TRBJ1-1; D is perhaps TRBD1 (5 bases). This CDR3 has 13 amino acids. V lost 6 bases, J lost 1 base, and 9 bases lay in between. Germline V gene data show CDR1 as KGHSH and CDR2 as LQKENI. This CDR3 is CASSYQGNTEAFF. The CDR3, as DNA: TGTGCCAGCTCTTACCAGGGGAACACTGAAGCTTTCTTT.

The chain combines TRBV6-4 with TRBJ2-1, with D perhaps matching TRBD1 (5 bases). Trimming shortened V by 2 bases and J by 4 bases, and 9 bases separated the two germline ends. Germline lookup yields CDR1 MRHNA and CDR2 SNTAGT. This CDR3 is 14 amino acids long. The CDR3 loop is CASSDGAGYNEQFF. In DNA, the CDR3 is TGTGCCAGCAGTGACGGGGCAGGGTACAATGAGCAGTTCTTC.

The CDR3 region has the DNA TGTGCCATCACACGGGGACTAGCGGAGCCAGATACGCAGTATTTT. The encoded protein is CAITRGLAEPDTQYF. The chain couples TRBV10-3 to TRBJ2-3, with 11 bases aligning to TRBD2. The CDR3 has 15 residues. Looked up from germline, CDR1 is ENHRY and CDR2 is SYGVKD. Germline trimming cut 7 bases from V and 4 bases from J; bases unmatched to any gene: 7.

V is TRBV7-9 and J is TRBJ1-4, with TRBD1 identical over 9 bases. CDR1 and CDR2 from the germline V gene are SEHNR and FQNEAQ (reference sequence). The CDR3 covers 17 residues. Unmatched junction bases numbered 11, after V lost 4 bases and J lost 5 bases. The CDR3 protein is CASSSLIQGATNEKLFF. CDR3 in DNA: TGTGCCAGCAGCTCGCTCATACAGGGGGCGACGAATGAAAAACTGTTTTTT. The full variable domain, its missing parts supplied by reference TRBV7-9 and TRBJ1-4, is DTGVSQNPRHKITKRGQNVTFRCDPISEHNRLYWYRQTLGQGPEFLTYFQNEAQLEKSRLLSDRFSAERPKGSFSTLEIQRTEQGDSAMYLCASSSLIQGATNEKLFFGSGTQLSVL.

This clone was seen a single time. The rearrangement uses TRBV18 and TRBJ1-3; no clear D. The germline V gene encodes CDR1 KGHSH and CDR2 LQKENI. V dropped 0 bases and J dropped 0 bases, with 9 bases sitting between them. There are 16 residues in the CDR3. As DNA, the CDR3 is TGTGCCAGCTCACCACCGAGTTTAGACTCTGGAAACACCATATATTTT. This codes for CASSPPSLDSGNTIYF.

Details on this clone: Just one base apart from a much larger clone, this may be a read error. CDR3 sequence reads: CASSSGTSGEQFF. The CDR3 DNA is TGTGCCAGCAGCTCAGGGACTAGCGGTGAGCAGTTCTTC. The gene calls are TRBV5-4 and TRBJ2-1; 11 bases are shared with TRBD2. This CDR3 region has 13 residues. After removal of 3 bases from V and 9 bases from J, the junction contained 2 bases not matched to a gene. Germline V gene data show CDR1 as SGHNT and CDR2 as YYREEE (reference sequence).

Here the CDR3 reads CAWSVRDPRNEQFF. Written as DNA, the CDR3 is TGTGCCTGGAGTGTGCGGGACCCCAGGAATGAGCAGTTCTTC. The gene calls are TRBV30 and TRBJ2-1; D might be TRBD2 (6 bases). Deletions cut 0 bases from V and 7 bases from J, with 13 bases between. The CDR3 covers 14 residues. The germline CDR1 and CDR2 sequences are GTSNPN and SVGIG (reference sequence).

The chain carries TRBV10-3 and TRBJ2-3; perhaps TRBD2 as D (6 bases). V was shortened by 6 bases and J by 2 bases, with 15 bases between the two germline ends. Germline CDR1 is ENHRY and CDR2 is SYGVKD. The CDR3 covers 15 residues. As DNA, the CDR3 is TGTGCCATCAGGACTAGAGCTGTAGACACAGATACGCAGTATTTT. Translating gives CAIRTRAVDTDTQYF.

This clone was detected once. The chain links TRBV11-2 to TRBJ2-7; D is perhaps TRBD1 (6 bases). Trimming shortened V by 5 bases and J by 3 bases, and 11 bases separated the two germline ends. The length of the CDR3 is 13 residues. The germline gives CDR1 SGHAT, CDR2 FQNNGV. This chain's CDR3 is CASSIGTIYEQYF. In DNA form, the CDR3 reads TGTGCCAGCAGCATAGGGACAATCTACGAGCAGTACTTC.

V usage is TRBV6-6 and J usage is TRBJ1-5; D is uncertain. Trimming stripped 11 bases from V and 6 bases from J, with 23 bases between. The CDR3 runs to 15 residues. From germline, CDR1 is MNHNY and CDR2 SVGAGI (reference sequence). The CDR3 region is CACLDGKLAPQPQHF. DNA for the CDR3: TGTGCCTGTCTGGACGGCAAACTAGCCCCTCAGCCCCAGCATTTT.